These T cell receptor beta chains were read from a single sample in a study of blood T cell repertoires in COVID-19. Clones were sequenced by immunoSEQ multiplex PCR, and TCRdb holds only the in-frame ones, with some missing. The sample records 400,000 to 500,000 clones, 70% to 90% being singletons. Sequenced: PBMCs or T cells enriched from blood (not recorded which). The receptor source for this set is a woman younger than 35 who had been exposed to COVID-19. CDR3s include the opening cysteine and the closing phenylalanine or tryptophan. The D gene is left open where the match is weak. Rows give clone size only sometimes, using once, few, many, or a class for an expanded clone.

clone_size d_call j_call cdr3_length v_call cdr3_aa cdr3_nt
. . TRBJ2-3 14 TRBV3-1/TRBV3-2 CASSYRQSTDTQYF TGTGCCAGCAGCTACCGACAGAGCACAGATACGCAGTATTTT
. TRBD2 TRBJ2-3 17 TRBV3-1/TRBV3-2 CASSQPGLEMLGGTQYF TGTGCCAGCAGCCAGCCGGGACTAGAGATGCTGGGTGGTACGCAGTATTTT
. . TRBJ1-5 14 TRBV4-1 CASSQARGNQPQHF TGCGCCAGCAGCCAAGCCAGGGGTAATCAGCCCCAGCATTTT
. TRBD1 TRBJ1-2 16 TRBV13 CASSLGQGSVNYGYTF TGTGCCAGCAGCTTAGGACAGGGGTCCGTTAACTATGGCTACACCTTC
. TRBD1 TRBJ1-5 17 TRBV19 CASSILPGQGGNQPQHF TGTGCCAGTAGTATCTTACCGGGACAGGGTGGCAATCAGCCCCAGCATTTT
. . TRBJ2-1 15 TRBV6-5 CASSYSKGAYNEQFF TGTGCCAGCAGTTACTCGAAGGGGGCCTACAATGAGCAGTTCTTC
. TRBD2 TRBJ2-7 13 TRBV29-1 CSAEGLDTYEQYF TGCAGCGCTGAAGGACTAGACACCTACGAGCAGTACTTC
. TRBD1 TRBJ1-2 17 TRBV28 CASSYRPGQGFFYGYTF TGTGCCAGCAGCTACCGTCCCGGACAGGGATTTTTCTATGGCTACACCTTC
many . TRBJ1-2 13 TRBV28 CASRKQGPYGYTF TGTGCCAGCCGTAAACAGGGACCCTATGGCTACACCTTC
. TRBD1 TRBJ2-2 15 TRBV27 CASRTGAVGTGELFF TGTGCCAGCAGGACAGGGGCCGTAGGGACCGGGGAGCTGTTTTTT
. TRBD2 TRBJ2-7 17 TRBV7-2 CASSLTGQGTRNGEQYF TGTGCCAGCAGCTTAACGGGCCAAGGGACTAGAAATGGCGAGCAGTACTTC
. TRBD1 TRBJ1-2 16 TRBV18 CASSPEAGTGGTGYTF TGTGCCAGCTCACCAGAAGCCGGGACAGGGGGCACTGGCTACACCTTC
. TRBD2 TRBJ2-1 16 TRBV9 CASSLGTSGILHEQFF TGTGCCAGCAGCCTAGGGACTAGCGGGATTCTTCATGAGCAGTTCTTC
. TRBD2 TRBJ2-1 11 TRBV7-9 CASSSRLAEFF TGTGCCAGCAGCTCCAGACTAGCGGAGTTCTTC
. TRBD2 TRBJ2-7 16 TRBV10-2 CASQGLAGASSYEQYF TGCGCCAGTCAAGGACTAGCGGGTGCGAGCTCCTACGAGCAGTACTTC
. TRBD2 TRBJ2-7 15 TRBV6-1 CASSEAPGLDYEQYF TGTGCCAGCAGTGAGGCGCCGGGACTAGACTACGAGCAGTACTTC
once . TRBJ2-1 13 TRBV3-1/TRBV3-2 CASSTSTYNEQFF TGTGCCAGCAGCACTTCCACCTACAATGAGCAGTTCTTC
. . TRBJ1-1 14 TRBV5-6 CASSYFGRGTEAFF TGTGCCAGCAGCTACTTCGGGAGGGGCACTGAAGCTTTCTTT
. . TRBJ2-7 13 TRBV27 CASSNRDSYEQYF TGTGCCAGCAGCAACAGGGACTCCTACGAGCAGTACTTC
. TRBD2 TRBJ2-1 14 TRBV5-4 CASSPTSGDNEQFF TGTGCCAGCAGCCCAACTAGCGGCGACAATGAGCAGTTCTTC
. . TRBJ1-1 15 TRBV7-9 CASSLGGGLNTEAFF TGTGCCAGCAGCTTAGGAGGAGGGTTGAACACTGAAGCTTTCTTT
. TRBD1 TRBJ1-4 15 TRBV7-3 CASSHPGQSNEKLFF TGTGCCAGCAGCCATCCGGGACAGAGTAATGAAAAACTGTTTTTT
. . TRBJ2-7 14 TRBV28 CASSLEQGPYEQYF TGTGCCAGCAGTTTGGAACAGGGACCGTACGAGCAGTACTTC
. TRBD2 TRBJ2-1 16 TRBV9 CASSTPGRGGGDEQFF TGTGCCAGCAGCACCCCTGGGCGGGGGGGCGGAGATGAGCAGTTCTTC
once TRBD1 TRBJ2-1 21 TRBV4-1 CASSHPLGGQGWGRSYNEQFF TGCGCCAGCAGCCATCCTCTCGGAGGACAGGGGTGGGGGAGGTCCTACAATGAGCAGTTCTTC
. . TRBJ2-7 14 TRBV15 CATSRGSSAYEQYF TGTGCCACCAGCAGAGGATCGAGTGCCTACGAGCAGTACTTC
. . TRBJ1-1 16 TRBV5-8 CASSILSDSMNTEAFF TGTGCCAGCAGCATCCTATCGGACAGCATGAACACTGAAGCTTTCTTT
. . TRBJ1-2 13 TRBV12-3/TRBV12-4 CASRGDRSHGYTF TGTGCCAGCAGGGGAGACAGGAGCCATGGCTACACCTTC
. TRBD2 TRBJ2-7 16 TRBV25-1 CASRPGGTPIHYEQYF TGTGCCAGCAGGCCGGGGGGGACCCCCATCCACTACGAGCAGTACTTC
. TRBD1 TRBJ1-2 16 TRBV7-9 CASSSSRDRRLVGYTF TGTGCCAGCAGCTCATCCCGGGACAGGCGTCTTGTCGGCTACACCTTC
. . TRBJ1-2 13 TRBV6-5 CASSYFRGYGYTF TGTGCCAGCAGTTACTTCAGGGGCTATGGCTACACCTTC
. . TRBJ2-7 14 TRBV28 CASSFRGAGYEQYF TGTGCCAGCAGTTTCCGGGGGGCCGGATACGAGCAGTACTTC
. TRBD2 TRBJ2-1 15 TRBV5-1 CASSFLAGVVGEQFF TGCGCCAGCAGCTTCCTAGCGGGAGTTGTGGGTGAGCAGTTCTTC
. . TRBJ1-1 14 TRBV18 CASSPYVEGFEAFF TGTGCCAGCTCACCATATGTGGAGGGGTTTGAAGCTTTCTTT
. . TRBJ2-2 17 TRBV7-5 CVRSPQVGGRKAGELFF TGTGTCAGAAGCCCACAAGTTGGCGGGAGAAAGGCCGGGGAGCTGTTTTTT
. TRBD1 TRBJ1-2 13 TRBV28 CASRAQGNYGYTF TGTGCCAGCAGAGCACAGGGGAACTATGGCTACACCTTC
. . TRBJ1-1 15 TRBV4-2 CASSQAAGGNTEAFF TGTGCCAGCAGCCAGGCCGCGGGGGGGAACACTGAAGCTTTCTTT
. . TRBJ1-6 13 TRBV6-4 CASSDTPLTPLHF TGTGCCAGCAGTGACACCCCACTAACACCCCTCCACTTT
. TRBD2 TRBJ2-1 17 TRBV28 CASSLLVRESGYNEQFF TGTGCCAGCAGTTTATTGGTGCGGGAGTCGGGTTACAATGAGCAGTTCTTC
. . TRBJ2-1 14 TRBV27 CASSLRGGYNEQFF TGTGCCAGCAGTTTACGAGGGGGATACAATGAGCAGTTCTTC
. . TRBJ1-1 14 TRBV7-9 CASSTTTGIVEAFF TGTGCCAGCAGCACCACCACAGGGATCGTCGAAGCTTTCTTT
. . TRBJ2-6 13 TRBV7-9 CASSSTVPNVLTF TGTGCCAGCAGTTCGACAGTACCCAACGTCCTGACTTTC
. . TRBJ2-7 12 TRBV7-9 CASSSGLSEQYF TGTGCCAGCAGCTCGGGACTGAGCGAGCAGTACTTC
. . TRBJ1-6 14 TRBV5-6 CASSLGGINSPLHF TGTGCCAGCAGCTTGGGCGGAATCAATTCACCCCTCCACTTT
. TRBD2 TRBJ2-1 17 TRBV7-2 CASSLLSLRGEYNEQFF TGTGCCAGCAGCTTACTTTCTCTGCGGGGGGAATACAATGAGCAGTTCTTC
once TRBD2 TRBJ2-7 16 TRBV5-6 CASSLTGLAGGYEQYF TGTGCCAGCAGCTTGACGGGACTAGCGGGGGGCTACGAGCAGTACTTC
. . TRBJ2-1 15 TRBV11-2 CASSLAGSSYNEQFF TGTGCCAGCAGCTTGGCGGGATCCTCCTACAATGAGCAGTTCTTC
once TRBD1 TRBJ1-2 15 TRBV3-1/TRBV3-2 CASSDGTGVDYGYTF TGTGCCAGCAGCGACGGGACAGGGGTTGACTATGGCTACACCTTC
. TRBD1 TRBJ1-2 15 TRBV19 CAVDRGRDTNYGYTF TGTGCCGTCGACAGGGGACGAGATACTAACTATGGCTACACCTTC